The clone carrying this TCR beta chain was counted ten times or more. Its antigen is not identified. The sample originates from a study of CD8 T cells in ankylosing spondylitis. Study-wide points: A TCR beta motif made of several highly homologous variants seemed typical of ankylosing spondylitis blood. Disease-associated clones were reportedly significantly overrepresented in matched ankylosing spondylitis synovial fluid. Reactive arthritis synovial fluid and blood previously showed some of these motif variants.

Library preparation for TCR beta used quantitative 5'-RACE with molecular barcodes. TCRdb independently ran MiXCR on the 5' RACE reads; one entry per CDR3 protein. Among some 39,000 distinct CDR3 sequences, 13% were seen once, and the ten largest hold roughly 32%. The length of the CDR3 is 14 residues. The germline gives CDR1 SQVTM, CDR2 ANQGSEA. Trimming removed 7 bases at V and 0 bases at J, with 13 bases between. The sequencing input was synovial fluid, either unsorted or a sorted T cell fraction (not recorded which). The TCR was taken from a male donor with ankylosing spondylitis. The genes are TRBV29-1 and TRBJ2-1; D remains unclear. The CDR3 sequence is CSAALPSSYNEQFF. DNA for the CDR3: TGCAGCGCCGCTCTCCCGAGCTCCTACAATGAGCAGTTCTTC.